This T cell receptor (beta chain) was retrieved from a study of blood T cell repertoires in COVID-19. The repertoire was sequenced with immunoSEQ multiplex PCR; TCRdb's copy has only in-frame clones and lacks some. The table records roughly 250,000 clones, about four fifths of them present only once. There are 16 residues in the CDR3. Trimming took 1 base from V and 0 from J, leaving 10 bases between them. Germline V gene sequence: CDR1 MGHRA, CDR2 YSYEKL. V gene TRBV4-1 combines with J gene TRBJ1-3; D might be TRBD1 (5 bases). The origin of this receptor is a man over 45 with acute or convalescent COVID-19. Material for sequencing was peripheral blood. CDR3 coding DNA: TGCGCCAGCAGCCAAGGGGGGGGGATCTCTGGAAACACCATATATTTT. As protein: CASSQGGGISGNTIYF.